The next 16 T cell receptor beta chains were all read from a single sample in a study of T cell clonality in common variable immunodeficiency. Study observations and caveats: Fewer deletions and N-nucleotide insertions were reportedly seen in common variable immunodeficiency TCR beta sequences.

TCRdb's table, derived via immunoSEQ multiplex PCR, lists solely in-frame clones and lacks some. This repertoire holds tens of thousands of clones, and none appear only once. The antigens of these receptors remain unknown. The sample comprised peripheral blood mononuclear cells. These receptors were obtained from a human donor with common variable immunodeficiency.

In its sample, this clone was seen many times. Coverage ceases 3 residues before the CDR3 finishes, and the germline J gene fills in the end. The chain employs TRBV7-2 and TRBJ1-2, with D perhaps matching TRBD1 (5 bases). Germline V gene lookup returns CDR1 SGHTA and CDR2 FQGNSA. This CDR3 contains 14 residues. Trimming removed 7 bases from V and 5 bases from J, with 17 bases in between. The CDR3 DNA, read in part, is TGTGCCAGCACCCTCAGGGTGGGATATTATGGC. Translating gives CASTLRVGYYG. The full CDR3 protein is CASTLRVGYYGYTF.

Many counts were recorded for this clone. Read data end 3 residues before the CDR3 end; the end is taken from the germline J gene. V usage is TRBV30 and J usage is TRBJ1-2; 7 bases line up with TRBD1. The length of the CDR3 is 13 residues. The germline CDR1 and CDR2 sequences are GTSNPN and SVGIG (reference sequence). V lost 1 base, J lost 5 bases, and 4 bases stayed unmatched. The part of the CDR3 DNA that was read is TGTGCCTGGAGTGCTAAGACAGGGTATGGC. Translating it yields CAWSAKTGYG. The full CDR3 protein is CAWSAKTGYGYTF.

In its sample, this clone was seen many times. The read ends 3 residues early relative to the CDR3; the germline J gene fills the gap. This sequence joins TRBV30 and TRBJ1-2; perhaps TRBD1 as D (6 bases). Germline-derived CDR1 and CDR2 are GTSNPN and SVGIG (reference sequence). The CDR3 length is 13 residues. CDR3 bases read: TGTGCCTGGAGTCCTCAGGGGATCTGGGGC. This codes for CAWSPQGIWG. The full-length CDR3 reads as CAWSPQGIWGYTF.

This clone showed up many times. With the read ending 3 residues before the CDR3 end, the germline J gene is used to fill in that end. The V gene is TRBV19, the J gene TRBJ2-1, with TRBD2 matching over 11 bases. The CDR3 has 19 residues. The germline V gene encodes CDR1 LNHDA and CDR2 SQIVND (reference sequence). Germline trimming cut 2 bases from V and 6 bases from J; bases unmatched to any gene: 15. The part of the CDR3 DNA that was read is TGTGCCAGTAGTATACTCACTAGCGGGGGCCCATCCCTAGGCAATGAG. Its translation: CASSILTSGGPSLGNE. The whole CDR3 protein reads CASSILTSGGPSLGNEQFF.

This clone was observed a handful of times. The read halts 3 residues ahead of the CDR3 end, with the missing end drawn from the germline J gene. J is TRBJ2-7 and V is TRBV20-1, with 10 positions matching TRBD1. From germline, CDR1 is DFQATT and CDR2 SNEGSKA (reference sequence). V lost 4 bases, J lost 6 bases, and 9 bases stayed unmatched. The CDR3 spans 14 residues. CDR3 DNA (partial): TGCAGTGCTACCCGGGGGGGGGACAGGGGCGAG. Its protein is CSATRGGDRGE. The complete CDR3 reads CSATRGGDRGEQYF.

In its sample, this clone was seen many times. Sequencing ends 3 residues short of the CDR3 end; the germline J gene provides the rest. The chain combines TRBV28 with TRBJ1-2, with D maybe TRBD1 (5 bases). In germline, CDR1 is MDHEN, CDR2 SYDVKM. CDR3 length equals 13 residues. Trimming pared 7 bases from V and 7 bases from J, leaving 16 bases between. This CDR3 is CASTRSGTSGYTF. The part of the CDR3 DNA that was read is TGTGCCAGCACTCGCTCCGGGACTTCTGGC.

Only a few counts were recorded for this clone. The CDR3 sequence is CASSWGLTGGRGAFF. CDR3 DNA, as far as it was read: TGTGCCAGCAGCTGGGGGCTGACAGGGGGAAGGGGA. This rearrangement joins TRBV7-9 to TRBJ1-1; the match to TRBD1 covers 9 bases. The CDR3 is cut off 3 residues early in the read; its end comes from the germline J gene. This CDR3 has 15 amino acids. CDR1 is SEHNR, CDR2 FQNEAQ, per germline (reference sequence).

This clone was seen repeatedly, ten times or more. The read ends 3 residues before the CDR3 terminus; that terminus is restored from the germline J gene. The chain uses TRBV4-1 and TRBJ2-3; 8 bases fit TRBD2. Losses at the gene ends were 1 base for V and 0 bases for J; bases not matched to a gene: 3. The germline gives CDR1 MGHRA, CDR2 YSYEKL. This CDR3 region has 16 residues. This CDR3 is CASSQAIAGSTDTQYF. The part of the CDR3 DNA that was read is TGCGCCAGCAGCCAAGCAATAGCGGGAAGCACAGATACG.

This clone has a count of ten or more. The germline gene is not matched at one end of the junction; a read error may be the cause. The read ends 3 residues early relative to the CDR3; the germline J gene fills the gap. This chain connects TRBV4-2 to TRBJ1-2; D not resolved. CDR3 length: 15 amino acids. The germline CDR1 and CDR2 sequences are LGHNA and YNFKEQ. CDR3 bases read: TGCGCCAGCAGCCTTCGGTCTCCTCTTGACTATGGC. Its translation is CASSLRSPLDYG. The CDR3 as a whole reads CASSLRSPLDYGYTF.

This clone was counted many times. The read finishes 3 residues shy of the CDR3 end, and the germline J gene is used to complete it. The genes are TRBV2 and TRBJ1-5; D is uncertain. CDR3 size: 14 residues. Germline V gene sequence: CDR1 SNHLY, CDR2 FYNNEI. V gave up 1 base and J gave up 4 bases, with 8 bases separating them. CDR3 sequence: CASSEVGLNQPQHF. CDR3 DNA (partial): TGTGCCAGCAGTGAAGTGGGCCTAAATCAGCCC.

Many counts were recorded for this clone. Read data end 3 residues before the CDR3 end; the end is taken from the germline J gene. V usage is TRBV7-2 and J usage is TRBJ2-1; 11 bases map to TRBD2. The length of the CDR3 is 15 residues. The germline V gene has CDR1 SGHTA and CDR2 FQGNSA. Trimming cost V 5 bases and J 9 bases; bases outside gene matches: 9. The CDR3 DNA, read in part, is TGTGCCAGCAGCAGATTTAGCGGGGGGGCGGGTGAG. Encoded protein: CASSRFSGGAGE. The whole CDR3 reads CASSRFSGGAGEQFF.

This clone was counted at least ten times. The missing CDR3 end, 3 residues past where the read stops, is filled in from the germline J gene. The chain combines TRBV5-1 with TRBJ2-5, with D perhaps TRBD2 (5 bases). CDR3 length equals 16 residues. Trimming took 3 bases from V and 4 from J, leaving 19 bases between them. Germline lookup yields CDR1 SGHRS and CDR2 YFSETQ. CDR3 DNA, as far as it was read: TGCGCCAGCAGCTCAGGTATACCCCTAGCTGCAGAGACC. Translating it yields CASSSGIPLAAET. From start to end, the CDR3 is CASSSGIPLAAETQYF. Drawing the rest from reference TRBV5-1 and TRBJ2-5, the complete variable domain is KAGVTQTPRYLIKTRGQQVTLSCSPISGHRSVSWYQQTPGQGLQFLFEYFSETQRNKGNFPGRFSGRQFSNSRSEMNVSTLELGDSALYLCASSSGIPLAAETQYFGPGTRLLVL.

This clone was seen many times. The read falls 3 residues short of the CDR3 end, and the missing part is taken from the germline J gene. This sequence joins TRBV6-2 or TRBV6-3 and TRBJ2-5, with 10 bases that match TRBD1. The V segment lost 6 bases and the J segment 4 bases; nucleotides outside the gene matches: 8. The CDR3 sequence is 15 residues long. Germline V gives CDR1 MNHEY, CDR2 SVGEGT. The CDR3 bases that were read are TGTGCCAGCAGACCCACGGGACAGGGGCGAGAGACC. It translates to CASRPTGQGRET. The full CDR3 sequence reads CASRPTGQGRETQYF.

Points on this clone: The read ends 3 residues before the CDR3 terminus; that terminus is restored from the germline J gene. The identical CDR3 is also encoded by other nucleotide sequences in the sample. The chain uses TRBV20-1 and TRBJ2-3; the D gene is possibly TRBD2 (6 bases). Germline V lookup: CDR1 DFQATT, CDR2 SNEGSKA (reference sequence). The CDR3 length is 15 residues. Trimming pared 3 bases from V and 2 bases from J, leaving 15 bases between. This CDR3 is CSASRLGPDTDTQYF. The part of the CDR3 DNA that was read is TGCAGTGCTAGCCGACTAGGTCCGGACACAGATACG.

This clone appeared many times. The read halts 3 residues ahead of the CDR3 end, with the missing end drawn from the germline J gene. V is TRBV29-1 and J is TRBJ1-3; D possibly corresponds to TRBD1 (5 bases). Germline CDR1 SQVTM, CDR2 ANQGSEA. This CDR3 has 12 residues. V lost 4 bases and J 4 bases, leaving 8 bases between the germline ends. The CDR3 here is CSVAGLGNTIYF. The DNA read from the CDR3 is TGCAGCGTTGCGGGACTGGGAAACACC.

This clone showed up many times. With the read ending 3 residues before the CDR3 end, the germline J gene is used to fill in that end. V and J are TRBV19 and TRBJ1-6; D not resolved. CDR1 is LNHDA and CDR2 is SQIVND in the germline V gene (reference sequence). The CDR3 totals 15 residues. The ends were cut back, 5 bases at V and 0 bases at J, with 8 bases in the middle. The covered CDR3 bases are TGTGCCAGTAGTTCCAGGAGCTCCTATAATTCACCC. Amino acids: CASSSRSSYNSP. The full CDR3 protein reads CASSSRSSYNSPLHF.